This TCR beta chain came from a study of shared clonotypes between healthy human individuals. Study details: Those who served as donors were two women and a few men between the ages of 18 and 49.

Here immunoSEQ multiplex PCR was the method, and the copy in TCRdb shows in-frame clones only, minus some. Of fewer than 600,000 clones listed, more than 65% were seen once; the top ten hold approximately 13%. The CDR3 has 15 residues. The germline CDR1 and CDR2 sequences are SGHRS and YFSETQ. Trimming cost V 0 bases and J 7 bases; bases outside gene matches: 7. The V and J genes are TRBV5-1 and TRBJ2-7; 10 positions agree with TRBD2. The sequence was collected from a woman in her 40s in good health. Some clones in this sample may be carry-over from other donors' samples. Sequencing used PBMCs. DNA for the CDR3: TGCGCCAGCAGCTTGGTTTCTAGCGGGAGTTGGGAGCAGTACTTC. It is translated as CASSLVSSGSWEQYF.